The rows below give T cell receptor beta chains drawn from one sample of a study of beta chain features in type 1 diabetes. Sequencing was performed with immunoSEQ multiplex PCR; in TCRdb, only in-frame clones are kept and a portion is missing. The sample includes about 290,000 clones, around 7.3% of them seen just once. Sequenced input: central memory CD4+ T cells from blood. Source of these receptors: a young woman in good health. CDR3s include the opening cysteine and the closing phenylalanine or tryptophan. A D gene is named only where the DNA matches it firmly. The size field is filled for only some rows; it gives once, few, many or a size class.

clone size: NA
J gene: TRBJ1-5
V gene: TRBV11-2
D gene: NA
CDR3 DNA: TGTGCCAGCAGCCTAACTCAGGGTAATCAGCCCCAGCATTTT
CDR3 protein: CASSLTQGNQPQHF

clone size: many
J gene: TRBJ2-3
V gene: TRBV18
D gene: TRBD2
CDR3 DNA: TGTGCCAGCTCCCCGACTAGCGGGACTAGCACAGATACGCAGTATTTT
CDR3 protein: CASSPTSGTSTDTQYF

clone size: NA
J gene: TRBJ1-5
V gene: TRBV10-3
D gene: NA
CDR3 DNA: TGTGCCATCCGGGGCACAATAGATCAGCCCCAGCATTTT
CDR3 protein: CAIRGTIDQPQHF

clone size: few
J gene: TRBJ2-1
V gene: TRBV7-8
D gene: TRBD2
CDR3 DNA: TGTGCCAGCAGCTTAGCGCCAGCGGGAGCGCGGGCGGAGCAGTTCTTC
CDR3 protein: CASSLAPAGARAEQFF

clone size: NA
J gene: TRBJ2-4
V gene: TRBV13
D gene: TRBD1
CDR3 DNA: TGTGCCAGCAGCCCACAGGGGGGCGGGACCAAAAACATTCAGTACTTC
CDR3 protein: CASSPQGGGTKNIQYF

clone size: few
J gene: TRBJ1-4
V gene: TRBV7-8
D gene: TRBD1
CDR3 DNA: TGTGCCAGCAGCAAGACAGGGCTTAATGAAAAACTGTTTTTT
CDR3 protein: CASSKTGLNEKLFF

clone size: many
J gene: TRBJ2-3
V gene: TRBV19
D gene: NA
CDR3 DNA: TGTGCCAGTAGTCCTCGACTAGTAGCAGATACGCAGTATTTT
CDR3 protein: CASSPRLVADTQYF

clone size: few
J gene: TRBJ2-1
V gene: TRBV5-6
D gene: NA
CDR3 DNA: TGTGCCAGCAGCTTGGAGAGGAATAGCGGATACAATGAGCAGTTCTTC
CDR3 protein: CASSLERNSGYNEQFF

clone size: few
J gene: TRBJ2-3
V gene: TRBV7-3
D gene: NA
CDR3 DNA: TGTGCCAGCAGCTTAAAGGGACGAGTTACAGATACGCAGTATTTT
CDR3 protein: CASSLKGRVTDTQYF

clone size: NA
J gene: TRBJ2-1
V gene: TRBV9
D gene: TRBD2
CDR3 DNA: TGTGCCAGCAGCCAACTGACTAGCGGGAGAGGGGAGCAGTTCTTC
CDR3 protein: CASSQLTSGRGEQFF

clone size: NA
J gene: TRBJ1-1
V gene: TRBV7-2
D gene: TRBD1
CDR3 DNA: TGTGCCAGCAGCTACCACAGGGGGCGGGCTGAAGCTTTCTTT
CDR3 protein: CASSYHRGRAEAFF

clone size: few
J gene: TRBJ2-3
V gene: TRBV29-1
D gene: NA
CDR3 DNA: TGCAGCGTTGTGGGGCACGGTTCGACAGATACGCAGTATTTT
CDR3 protein: CSVVGHGSTDTQYF

clone size: few
J gene: TRBJ2-6
V gene: TRBV19
D gene: TRBD1
CDR3 DNA: TGTGCCAGTAGTCCCCTCCCGGGACAGGGGCGAGGGGCCAACGTCCTGACTTTC
CDR3 protein: CASSPLPGQGRGANVLTF

clone size: once
J gene: TRBJ1-5
V gene: TRBV7-6
D gene: NA
CDR3 DNA: TGTGCCCCCGGATATCAGGGACAAGGGCTCTATCAGCCCCAGCATTTT
CDR3 protein: CAPGYQGQGLYQPQHF

clone size: NA
J gene: TRBJ1-1
V gene: TRBV4-1
D gene: TRBD1
CDR3 DNA: TGCGCCAGCAGCCCAGCAGGGACAGGGCTTTTCAGGGCTTTCTTT
CDR3 protein: CASSPAGTGLFRAFF

clone size: NA
J gene: TRBJ1-2
V gene: TRBV30
D gene: TRBD1
CDR3 DNA: TGTGCCTGGAGCAGAGACAGGGCGAACTATGGCTACACCTTC
CDR3 protein: CAWSRDRANYGYTF

clone size: few
J gene: TRBJ2-3
V gene: TRBV9
D gene: NA
CDR3 DNA: TGTGCCAGCAGCTCGATTCTTACAGATACGCAGTATTTT
CDR3 protein: CASSSILTDTQYF

clone size: few
J gene: TRBJ2-6
V gene: TRBV7-3
D gene: NA
CDR3 DNA: TGTGCCAGCAGCTTAGGTGGGGCCTTCTCTGGGGCCAACGTCCTGACTTTC
CDR3 protein: CASSLGGAFSGANVLTF

clone size: few
J gene: TRBJ1-1
V gene: TRBV30
D gene: NA
CDR3 DNA: TGTGCCTGGAGGGGGGGCCGAGGGGTTACTGAAGCTTTCTTT
CDR3 protein: CAWRGGRGVTEAFF

clone size: few
J gene: TRBJ1-2
V gene: TRBV2
D gene: NA
CDR3 DNA: TGTGCCAGCAGTTCCATACAGGGTGGCTACACCTTC
CDR3 protein: CASSSIQGGYTF

clone size: few
J gene: TRBJ2-1
V gene: TRBV19
D gene: NA
CDR3 DNA: TGTGCCAGTAGTAACCTCCCCCAATCTGAGCAGTTCTTC
CDR3 protein: CASSNLPQSEQFF

clone size: once
J gene: TRBJ2-1
V gene: TRBV6-1
D gene: NA
CDR3 DNA: TGTGCCAGCAGGCGAGCGCAGAGCTCCTACAATGAGCAGTTCTTC
CDR3 protein: CASRRAQSSYNEQFF

clone size: many
J gene: TRBJ2-7
V gene: TRBV21-1
D gene: NA
CDR3 DNA: TGTGCCACCGGACAGGGCTACGAGCAGTACTTC
CDR3 protein: CATGQGYEQYF

clone size: few
J gene: TRBJ2-3
V gene: TRBV10-3
D gene: TRBD1
CDR3 DNA: TGTGCCATCAAGTCGCAGACAGGGGGTCTGGGATTT
CDR3 protein: CAIKSQTGGLGF

clone size: many
J gene: TRBJ1-2
V gene: TRBV7-9
D gene: NA
CDR3 DNA: TGTGCCAGCAGCTCCCCACAAACGAACTATGGCTACACCTTC
CDR3 protein: CASSSPQTNYGYTF

clone size: NA
J gene: TRBJ2-2
V gene: TRBV7-3
D gene: NA
CDR3 DNA: TGTGCCAGCAGCTTAGGCGGAATGAACACCGGGGAGCTGTTTTTT
CDR3 protein: CASSLGGMNTGELFF

clone size: few
J gene: TRBJ1-2
V gene: TRBV18
D gene: NA
CDR3 DNA: TGTGCCAGCTCACCCCCCGGGAGCAATGGCTACACCTTC
CDR3 protein: CASSPPGSNGYTF

clone size: many
J gene: TRBJ2-1
V gene: TRBV29-1
D gene: NA
CDR3 DNA: TGCAGCGTCGGTACGGGGCTCGGGCAGTTCTTC
CDR3 protein: CSVGTGLGQFF

clone size: few
J gene: TRBJ1-4
V gene: TRBV28
D gene: NA
CDR3 DNA: TGTGCCAGCAGTTTATACGGGGGGAATGAAAAACTGTTTTTT
CDR3 protein: CASSLYGGNEKLFF

clone size: few
J gene: TRBJ1-2
V gene: TRBV6-6
D gene: NA
CDR3 DNA: TGTGCCAGCAGTTACTCCGACCCGGCCCCCGGCTACACCTTC
CDR3 protein: CASSYSDPAPGYTF

clone size: many
J gene: TRBJ1-4
V gene: TRBV4-1
D gene: TRBD1
CDR3 DNA: TGCGCCAGCAGCCCCCGAACAGGGGGCCTTGAAAAACTGTTTTTT
CDR3 protein: CASSPRTGGLEKLFF

clone size: NA
J gene: TRBJ1-3
V gene: TRBV2
D gene: NA
CDR3 DNA: TGTGCCGCGGGCACGCGCTCTGGAAACACCATATATTTT
CDR3 protein: CAAGTRSGNTIYF

clone size: NA
J gene: TRBJ2-2
V gene: TRBV15
D gene: NA
CDR3 DNA: TGTGCCACCAGCAGAGGGACCGACAGGCCGAACACCGGGGAGCTGTTTTTT
CDR3 protein: CATSRGTDRPNTGELFF

clone size: few
J gene: TRBJ1-5
V gene: TRBV19
D gene: TRBD1
CDR3 DNA: TGTGCCAGCCAAGACAGGGGGTATAGCAATCAGCCCCAGCATTTT
CDR3 protein: CASQDRGYSNQPQHF

clone size: NA
J gene: TRBJ1-1
V gene: TRBV19
D gene: NA
CDR3 DNA: TGTGCCAGTAGTCCCCGGGAGAACACTGAAGCTTTCTTT
CDR3 protein: CASSPRENTEAFF

clone size: many
J gene: TRBJ1-1
V gene: TRBV5-1
D gene: NA
CDR3 DNA: TGCGCCAGCACCTTGGAATCACTGAACACTGAAGCTTTCTTT
CDR3 protein: CASTLESLNTEAFF

clone size: many
J gene: TRBJ2-3
V gene: TRBV18
D gene: NA
CDR3 DNA: TGTGCCAGCACGTACAGGGTTACAGATACGCAGTATTTT
CDR3 protein: CASTYRVTDTQYF

clone size: few
J gene: TRBJ1-1
V gene: TRBV11-3
D gene: NA
CDR3 DNA: TGTGCCAGCAGCTTAGAGGGGGGGCTGACTGAAGCTTTCTTT
CDR3 protein: CASSLEGGLTEAFF

clone size: few
J gene: TRBJ2-1
V gene: TRBV11-3
D gene: TRBD2
CDR3 DNA: TGTGCCAGCAGCCCGTACGGCGGGAGCTCCTACAATGAGCAGTTCTTC
CDR3 protein: CASSPYGGSSYNEQFF

clone size: NA
J gene: TRBJ1-2
V gene: TRBV5-6
D gene: TRBD1
CDR3 DNA: TGTGCCAGCAGCTGGGACCGGGACAGTGGCTACACCTTC
CDR3 protein: CASSWDRDSGYTF

clone size: NA
J gene: TRBJ2-1
V gene: TRBV4-1
D gene: NA
CDR3 DNA: TGCGCCAGCAGCCAAGCTTCGGCCGGGGGTAATGAGCAGTTCTTC
CDR3 protein: CASSQASAGGNEQFF

clone size: NA
J gene: TRBJ2-3
V gene: TRBV25-1
D gene: NA
CDR3 DNA: TGTGCCAGCAGTGGGGGTAGGTCCACCCAGGCAGATACGCAGTATTTT
CDR3 protein: CASSGGRSTQADTQYF

clone size: NA
J gene: TRBJ2-7
V gene: TRBV9
D gene: NA
CDR3 DNA: TGTGCCAGCAGCGTAGGTCGGGGGCCCTACGAGCAGTACTTC
CDR3 protein: CASSVGRGPYEQYF

clone size: NA
J gene: TRBJ2-7
V gene: TRBV25-1
D gene: NA
CDR3 DNA: TGTGCCAGCAGTGAATATGGCGGTAGCGAATCCTACGAGCAGTACTTC
CDR3 protein: CASSEYGGSESYEQYF